This passage covers 2 T cell receptor beta chains from one sample sequenced in a study of T cells in Graves' hyperthyroidism and ophthalmopathy (dated by TCRdb to between 2018 and 2021). Library preparation was by multiplex PCR. The instrument given in TCRdb is Illumina HiSeq 2000. The TCR beta CDR3 regions were amplified from RNA transcripts. The first round of RT-PCR for the TCR CDR3 was performed with the HTBI primer set and the Qiagen OneStep RT-PCR kit. Using fastp trimming at Q25 and MiXCR clonotype assembly, TCRdb reanalyzed the public sequencing data and kept in-frame beta chains. Every CDR3 protein is listed once, alongside the most common genes and DNA of its rows. The sample profile shows 460,000 or so distinct CDR3 sequences; about 15% of them were found once. Of the sample, around a sixth is held by the ten largest clones. Sequencing was carried out using blood. These receptors all come from a woman under 30 with Graves' hyperthyroidism.

This clonotype was counted ten times or more. This chain connects TRBV10-3 to TRBJ2-6, with 11 positions matching TRBD2. Germline trimming cut 6 bases from V and 0 bases from J; bases unmatched to any gene: 7. CDR3 length: 18 amino acids. The germline V gene has CDR1 ENHRY and CDR2 SYGVKD. For the CDR3, the DNA is TGTGCCATCAGCCCGGGACTAGCGGTCAGCTCTGGGGCCAACGTCCTGACTTTC. Residues: CAISPGLAVSSGANVLTF.

This clonotype was seen ten or more times. This chain connects TRBV20-1 to TRBJ2-1, with D maybe TRBD2 (6 bases). CDR1 is DFQATT, CDR2 SNEGSKA, per germline (reference sequence). The CDR3 has 16 residues. With 6 bases removed from V and 2 bases from J, the gap between germline ends came to 20 bases. The CDR3 DNA follows: TGCAGTGCCACGGGACTCCCCAGAGGGCCCTACAATGAGCAGTTCTTC. Its protein product is CSATGLPRGPYNEQFF.